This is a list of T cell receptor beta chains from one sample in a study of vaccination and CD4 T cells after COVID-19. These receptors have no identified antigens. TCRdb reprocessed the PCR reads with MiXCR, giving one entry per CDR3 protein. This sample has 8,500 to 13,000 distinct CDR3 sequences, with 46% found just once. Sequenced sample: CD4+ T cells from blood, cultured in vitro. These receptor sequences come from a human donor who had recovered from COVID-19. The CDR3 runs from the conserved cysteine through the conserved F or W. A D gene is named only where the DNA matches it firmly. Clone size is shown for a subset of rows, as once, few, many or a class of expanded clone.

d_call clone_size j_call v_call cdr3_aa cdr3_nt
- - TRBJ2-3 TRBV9 CASSVGSLTTDTQYF TGTGCCAGCAGCGTAGGGTCCCTGACTACGGATACGCAGTATTTT
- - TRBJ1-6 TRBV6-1 CASSGGYNSPLHF TGTGCCAGCAGTGGGGGTTATAATTCACCCCTCCACTTT
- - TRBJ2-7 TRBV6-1 CASSGPKGQNSYEQYF TGTGCCAGCAGTGGCCCCAAAGGACAGAATTCCTACGAGCAGTACTTC
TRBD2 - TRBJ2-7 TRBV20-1 CSARERTSGGSEQYF TGCAGTGCTAGAGAAAGGACTAGCGGGGGTTCCGAGCAGTACTTC
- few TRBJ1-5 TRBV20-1 CSARKGPSNQPQHF TGCAGTGCTAGAAAGGGCCCGAGCAATCAGCCCCAGCATTTT
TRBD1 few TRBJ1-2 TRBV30 CALRRDRALHYGYTF TGTGCCTTACGCCGGGACAGGGCCTTGCACTATGGCTACACCTTC
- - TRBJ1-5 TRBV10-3 CAISGTVNQPQHF TGTGCCATCTCCGGCACAGTTAATCAGCCCCAGCATTTT
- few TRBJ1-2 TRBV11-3 CASSQSGGGEDYGYTF TGTGCCAGCAGCCAAAGTGGGGGGGGCGAGGACTATGGCTACACCTTC
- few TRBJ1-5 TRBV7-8 CASSLGGALGNQPQHF TGTGCCAGCAGCTTAGGGGGTGCCTTGGGCAATCAGCCCCAGCATTTT
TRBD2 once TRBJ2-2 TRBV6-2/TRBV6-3 CARNKLLADLDTGELFF TGTGCCAGAAACAAACTCCTAGCGGACCTCGATACCGGGGAGCTGTTTTTT
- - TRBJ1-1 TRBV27 CASSFGGNTEAFF TGTGCCAGCAGTTTTGGCGGGAACACTGAAGCTTTCTTT
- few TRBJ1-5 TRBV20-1 CSASREQGGNQPQHF TGCAGTGCGTCTCGTGAACAGGGAGGCAATCAGCCCCAGCATTTT
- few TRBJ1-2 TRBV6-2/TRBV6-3 CASRASGIYGYTF TGTGCCAGCAGGGCGAGCGGAATCTATGGCTACACCTTC
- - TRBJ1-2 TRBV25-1 CASSVQGVRHGYTF TGTGCCAGCAGTGTGCAGGGAGTGAGACATGGCTACACCTTC
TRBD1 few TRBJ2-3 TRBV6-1 CASSGQGRPDTQYF TGTGCCAGCTCTGGACAGGGGCGGCCAGATACGCAGTATTTT
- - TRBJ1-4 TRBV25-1 CASSWARAPTNEKLFF TGTGCCAGCAGTTGGGCGAGGGCACCAACTAATGAAAAACTGTTTTTT
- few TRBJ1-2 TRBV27 CASSGGRGHYGYTF TGTGCCAGCAGTGGGGGCCGGGGGCACTATGGCTACACCTTC
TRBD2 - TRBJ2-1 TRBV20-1 CSALGLAGGPGYNEQFF TGCAGTGCCCTTGGACTAGCGGGGGGGCCGGGCTACAATGAGCAGTTCTTC
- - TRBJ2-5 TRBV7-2 CASSLAFGRGEETQYF TGTGCCAGCAGCTTAGCCTTCGGCAGGGGCGAAGAGACCCAGTACTTC
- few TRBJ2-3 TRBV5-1 CASSLGGARTDTQYF TGCGCCAGCAGCTTGGGAGGGGCCCGCACAGATACGCAGTATTTT
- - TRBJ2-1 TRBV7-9 CASSFDSGGTYNEQFF TGTGCCAGCAGCTTCGACAGCGGAGGGACCTACAATGAGCAGTTCTTC
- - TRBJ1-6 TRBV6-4 CASSELGVSSPLHF TGTGCCAGCAGTGAGCTTGGAGTTTCTTCACCCCTCCACTTT
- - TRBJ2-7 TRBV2 CASTEGSPYEQYF TGTGCCAGCACCGAGGGCTCTCCCTACGAGCAGTACTTC
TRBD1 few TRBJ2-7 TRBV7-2 CASSLGRTGYEQYF TGTGCCAGCAGCTTAGGGCGGACAGGCTACGAGCAGTACTTC
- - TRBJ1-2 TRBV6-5 CASSYSTGANYGYTF TGTGCCAGCAGTTACTCGACAGGAGCTAACTATGGCTACACCTTC
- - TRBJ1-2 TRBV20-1 CSASSVGNDGYTF TGCAGTGCTAGTTCGGTAGGGAATGATGGCTACACCTTC
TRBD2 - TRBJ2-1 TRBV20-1 CSARRPGGPNEQFF TGCAGTGCTCGACGCCCGGGGGGGCCCAATGAGCAGTTCTTC
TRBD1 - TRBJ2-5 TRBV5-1 CASSPGSGGGETQYF TGCGCCAGCAGCCCCGGTTCAGGGGGTGGAGAGACCCAGTACTTC
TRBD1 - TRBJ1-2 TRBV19 CASTPDRARYGYTF TGTGCCAGTACCCCGGACAGGGCGCGGTATGGCTACACCTTC